A single sample is the source of the 32 T cell receptor beta chains below, sequenced in a study of blood T cells in healthy people across ages. A second PCR, run for roughly 7 to 12 cycles, used a sample-barcoded 5' primer plus a J-beta primer mix. TCRdb ran MiXCR on the 5' RACE reads and lists one entry per CDR3 protein. The sample has some 790,000 distinct CDR3 sequences; around 30% are singletons. The specimen was blood. These receptors originate from a woman older than 75 in good health.

The chain couples TRBV4-3 to TRBJ2-5; 9 bases map to TRBD2. The trim removed 5 bases at V and 1 base at J, leaving 8 bases unmatched. The germline V gene encodes CDR1 LGHNA and CDR2 YSLEER. The CDR3 has 16 amino acids. This CDR3 reads CASSSLAGRSQETQYF. The DNA for the CDR3 is TGCGCCAGCAGCTCCCTAGCGGGAAGGAGCCAAGAGACCCAGTACTTC.

This clonotype was counted at least ten times. The chain couples TRBV7-8 to TRBJ1-2, with D tentatively TRBD1 (5 bases). In germline, CDR1 is SGHVS, CDR2 FQNEAQ. This CDR3 is built from 12 residues. V dropped 6 bases and J dropped 3 bases, with 8 bases sitting between them. CDR3 in amino acids: CASSRGYYGYTF. DNA of the CDR3: TGTGCCAGCAGTAGGGGTTACTATGGCTACACCTTC.

As for this clonotype: A much larger clone sits a single nucleotide away, making a read error possible. The CDR3, as DNA: TGTGGCAGCAGCTCCCTCAAGGTGCGAGAGACCCAGTACTTC. Amino acids: CGSSSLKVRETQYF. The chain has TRBV7-9 and TRBJ2-5; D uncertain. Germline assignment: CDR1 SEHNR and CDR2 FQNEAQ (reference sequence). This CDR3 has 14 amino acids.

This clonotype occurred many times. The chain uses TRBV3-1 and TRBJ2-3; 8 nucleotides align to TRBD1. The CDR3 sequence is 16 residues long. Germline CDR1 reads LGHDT; CDR2 reads YNNKEL (reference sequence). V lost 4 bases, J lost 2 bases, and 8 bases stayed unmatched. This CDR3 is CASSPRRQGFTDTQYF. Here the CDR3 DNA reads TGTGCCAGCAGCCCTCGGAGACAGGGGTTCACAGATACGCAGTATTTT.

The chain links TRBV7-2 to TRBJ2-1; 10 positions match TRBD2. Looked up from germline, CDR1 is SGHTA and CDR2 is FQGNSA. This CDR3 contains 16 residues. Trimming cost V 2 bases and J 8 bases; bases outside gene matches: 9. The CDR3: CASSLLAAGGQDEQFF. The CDR3 nucleotides are TGTGCCAGCAGCTTATTGGCAGCGGGGGGGCAGGATGAGCAGTTCTTC.

The gene calls are TRBV5-1 and TRBJ2-4; 8 nucleotides line up with TRBD1. This CDR3 spans 15 amino acids. Germline trimming cut 4 bases from V and 6 bases from J; bases unmatched to any gene: 9. CDR1 is SGHRS and CDR2 is YFSETQ in the germline V gene. The CDR3 bases are TGCGCCAGCAGCCCGACACAGGGGGGAGGAAACATTCAGTACTTC. Translating gives CASSPTQGGGNIQYF.

This clonotype came up a few times. This rearrangement joins TRBV4-1 to TRBJ1-2; D perhaps matches TRBD1 (6 bases). The germline V gene encodes CDR1 MGHRA and CDR2 YSYEKL. CDR3 length: 18 residues. Between the trimmed V and J ends, which lost 0 bases and 0 bases, there was a span of 17 bases. Written as DNA, the CDR3 is TGCGCCAGCAGCCAAGACGCAGTCGACAGGAAGACTAACTATGGCTACACCTTC. Translated: CASSQDAVDRKTNYGYTF.

This clonotype was detected many times. The chain has TRBV30 and TRBJ2-5; D might be TRBD1 (6 bases). From germline, CDR1 is GTSNPN and CDR2 SVGIG (reference sequence). V lost 3 bases, J lost 4 bases, and 12 bases lay in between. This CDR3 spans 13 amino acids. CDR3 residues: CAWRFSGAETQYF. The CDR3 DNA sequence: TGTGCCTGGAGGTTTTCAGGGGCAGAGACCCAGTACTTC. Full variable domain (missing parts from reference TRBV30 and TRBJ2-5): SQTIHQWPATLVQPVGSPLSLECTVEGTSNPNLYWYRQAAGRGLQLLFYSVGIGQISSEVPQNLSASRPQDRQFILSSKKLLLSDSGFYLCAWRFSGAETQYFGPGTRLLVL.

This clonotype showed up many times. This chain joins TRBV5-1 and TRBJ2-3, with D maybe TRBD1 (6 bases). This CDR3 is 15 amino acids long. The V and J ends lost 4 bases and 2 bases respectively, with 14 bases between them. Germline V gene sequence: CDR1 SGHRS, CDR2 YFSETQ. CDR3 in amino acids: CASSPTYRATDTQYF. The CDR3, as DNA: TGCGCCAGCAGCCCGACCTACAGGGCCACAGATACGCAGTATTTT.

This clonotype was observed many times. This chain uses TRBV29-1 with TRBJ2-1; unclear D gene. Between the trimmed V and J ends, which lost 7 bases and 8 bases, there was a span of 9 bases. CDR3 length: 10 residues. Per the germline V gene, CDR1 is SQVTM and CDR2 is ANQGSEA. This CDR3 reads CSAEHYEQFF. CDR3 DNA sequence: TGCAGCGCAGAGCATTATGAGCAGTTCTTC.

This chain uses TRBV7-3 with TRBJ2-7; 7 positions match TRBD2. Germline assignment: CDR1 SGHTA and CDR2 FQGTGA. Losses at the gene ends were 4 bases for V and 7 bases for J; bases not matched to a gene: 13. The CDR3 covers 15 residues. The DNA of the CDR3 is TGTGCCAGCAGCTCGGAAGCGGGATTTTACGTGGAGCAGTACTTC. Its protein is CASSSEAGFYVEQYF.

This clonotype was seen repeatedly, ten times or more. The chain joins TRBV6-2 or TRBV6-3 to TRBJ2-7; D is ambiguous. CDR3 length: 12 residues. The V gene lost 4 bases and the J gene lost 4 bases, with 8 bases spanning the gap. The V gene's germline CDR1 is MNHEY and CDR2 SVGEGT. CDR3 amino acids: CASSSSRYEQYF. In DNA form, the CDR3 reads TGTGCCAGCAGTTCGAGCAGGTACGAGCAGTACTTC.

This clonotype was detected a few times. The chain joins TRBV4-2 to TRBJ1-5; D uncertain. The V end lost 0 bases, the J end lost 5 bases, and 8 bases lay between the germline ends. CDR1 LGHNA and CDR2 YNFKEQ come from the germline V gene. The CDR3 is 14 amino acids. The CDR3 here is CASSQDLRDQPQHF. The CDR3 DNA reads TGTGCCAGCAGCCAAGATCTTAGGGATCAGCCCCAGCATTTT.

This clonotype appeared many times. The chain recombines TRBV5-1 with TRBJ2-7; D is ambiguous. V gave up 0 bases and J gave up 3 bases, with 7 bases separating them. The CDR3 consists of 13 residues. The germline CDR1 and CDR2 sequences are SGHRS and YFSETQ. In nucleotides, the CDR3 is TGCGCCAGCAGCTTGGCCGACGGCTACGAGCAGTACTTC. Its protein is CASSLADGYEQYF.

On this clonotype: This could be a read error, since a much larger clone is one nucleotide away. This rearrangement joins TRBV7-2 to TRBJ2-1; D is tentatively TRBD1 or TRBD2 (6 bases each). This CDR3 has 14 amino acids. CDR1 and CDR2 from the germline V gene are SGHTA and FQGNSA. This chain's CDR3 is CASSPPPRGDEHFF. The CDR3 nucleotides are TGTGCCAGCAGCCCCCCCCCAAGGGGGGATGAGCACTTCTTC.

This clonotype was picked up a small number of times. The rearrangement uses TRBV7-9 and TRBJ1-5; no clear D gene. Germline V gives CDR1 SEHNR, CDR2 FQNEAQ (reference sequence). The CDR3 loop spans 16 amino acids. The V gene lost 4 bases and the J gene lost 1 base, with 14 bases spanning the gap. CDR3 protein: CASSSGRGGSNQPQHF. Written as DNA, the CDR3 is TGTGCCAGCAGCTCCGGACGAGGAGGGAGCAATCAGCCCCAGCATTTT.

CDR3 nucleotide sequence: TGTGCCAGCTCACCACCGGGATTAACCGGGACAGGCGGCTCACCCCTCCACTTT. This codes for CASSPPGLTGTGGSPLHF. V and J are TRBV18 and TRBJ1-6, with TRBD1 identical over 8 bases. The CDR3 spans 18 residues. V shed 0 bases, J shed 10 bases, and the junction held 14 bases outside the gene matches. The V gene's germline CDR1 is KGHSH and CDR2 LQKENI.

For this clonotype: Being one base from a much bigger clone, this may be a read error. The chain links TRBV15 to TRBJ2-7, with 8 positions matching TRBD2. Germline V gives CDR1 LNHNV, CDR2 YYDKDF (reference sequence). The CDR3 contains 15 residues. V trimming: 1 base; J trimming: 7 bases; junction bases outside the gene matches: 9. Here the CDR3 DNA reads TGTGCCACCAGCAGAGCTTGGCGGGGGGTTGGTGAGCAGTACTTC. Protein: CATSRAWRGVGEQYF. Supplemented by reference TRBV15 and TRBJ2-7, the full variable domain reads DAMVIQNPRYQVTQFGKPVTLSCSQTLNHNVMYWYQQKSSQAPKLLFHYYDKDFNNEADTPDNFQSRRPNTSFCFLDIRSPGLGDTAMYLCATSRAWRGVGEQYFGPGTRLTVT.

This clonotype was seen ten or more times. The chain couples TRBV11-2 to TRBJ1-4, with D unclear. Germline V gives CDR1 SGHAT, CDR2 FQNNGV. The CDR3 runs 15 residues. V lost 2 bases and J lost 5, with 12 bases in between. The CDR3 spells CASSLRQVVNEKLFF. The CDR3 DNA reads TGTGCCAGCAGCTTACGGCAGGTTGTGAATGAAAAACTGTTTTTT.

This clonotype came up many times. The rearrangement joins TRBV7-2 to TRBJ2-7, with a weak D call TRBD2 (6 bases). The CDR3 length is 14 residues. Trimming stripped 4 bases from V and 2 bases from J, with 12 bases between. Per germline, CDR1 SGHTA and CDR2 FQGNSA. As DNA, the CDR3 is TGTGCCAGCAGCTCGGACTATGCCGCCTACGAGCAGTACTTC. Protein sequence: CASSSDYAAYEQYF. Drawing the rest from reference TRBV7-2 and TRBJ2-7, the complete variable domain is GAGVSQSPSNKVTEKGKDVELRCDPISGHTALYWYRQSLGQGLEFLIYFQGNSAPDKSGLPSDRFSAERTGGSVSTLTIQRTQQEDSAVYLCASSSDYAAYEQYFGPGTRLTVT.

The chain is built from TRBV5-1 and TRBJ2-7; the match to TRBD1 covers 8 bases. V lost 4 bases, J lost 4 bases, and 10 bases stayed unmatched. CDR3 length equals 15 residues. CDR1 SGHRS and CDR2 YFSETQ come from the germline V gene. The CDR3 loop reads CASSGGGQGRYEQYF. Written as DNA, the CDR3 is TGCGCCAGCAGCGGAGGAGGACAGGGAAGGTACGAGCAGTACTTC.

In this sample, this clonotype turned up a few times. The V gene is TRBV3-1, the J gene TRBJ1-6; no firm D call. The CDR3 covers 12 residues. Germline V lookup: CDR1 LGHDT, CDR2 YNNKEL (reference sequence). Trimming took off 1 base at V and 11 bases at J, with 6 bases between the two ends. The CDR3, as DNA: TGTGCCAGCAGCCAAGGGAATCCACCCCTCCACTTT. Translation gives CASSQGNPPLHF. Full variable domain (remainder filled in from reference TRBV3-1 and TRBJ1-6): DTAVSQTPKYLVTQMGNDKSIKCEQNLGHDTMYWYKQDSKKFLKIMFSYNNKELIINETVPNRFSPKSPDKAHLNLHINSLELGDSAVYFCASSQGNPPLHFGNGTRLTVT.

In the case of this clonotype: Germline is not matched at one junction end, which may reflect a read error. This chain connects TRBV6-2 or TRBV6-3 to TRBJ2-1; 10 bases fit TRBD2. The CDR3 is made up of 14 amino acids. Germline CDR1 reads MNHEY; CDR2 reads SVGEGT. The CDR3 is CASTEAGGFDERFF. The CDR3 region has the DNA TGTGCCAGCACTGAAGCGGGAGGGTTCGATGAGCGGTTCTTC.

The V and J genes are TRBV20-1 and TRBJ1-6, with D hard to call. This CDR3 spans 15 amino acids. Germline V CDR1 and CDR2: DFQATT, SNEGSKA (reference sequence). V dropped 6 bases and J dropped 0 bases, with 12 bases sitting between them. CDR3 in amino acids: CSARTASSYNSPLHF. The CDR3 DNA reads TGCAGTGCCCGGACCGCGAGCTCCTATAATTCACCCCTCCACTTT.

The chain recombines TRBV2 with TRBJ2-1, with TRBD2 matching 14 bases. The J segment lost 7 bases and the V segment lost 7 bases, leaving 9 bases of the junction unmatched. Germline CDR1 SNHLY, CDR2 FYNNEI. The CDR3 sequence is 16 residues long. CDR3 bases: TGTGCCAGCATTTCAACCGGGACTAGCGGGGGTAATGAGCAGTTCTTC. Its translation: CASISTGTSGGNEQFF.

As regards this clonotype: This sequence may be a read error, since a much larger clone differs from it by one base. This chain uses TRBV3-1 with TRBJ2-1; 8 bases are shared with TRBD2. The V gene end was trimmed by 1 base and the J gene end by 6 bases; junction bases not matched to a gene: 5. The CDR3 runs to 15 residues. Germline V lookup: CDR1 LGHDT, CDR2 YNNKEL (reference sequence). CDR3 sequence reads: CASSQGTSRSNEQFF. CDR3 coding DNA: TGTGCCAGCAGCCAAGGGACTAGCAGGTCCAATGAGCAGTTCTTC.

The rearrangement links TRBV4-3 to TRBJ1-1, with D uncertain. CDR1 and CDR2 from the germline V gene are LGHNA and YSLEER. Trimming left V 0 bases short and J 5 bases short, with 13 bases between. The CDR3 sequence is 15 residues long. CDR3: CASSQDELLGTEAFF. DNA of the CDR3: TGCGCCAGCAGCCAAGACGAACTATTGGGAACTGAAGCTTTCTTT.

This clonotype was recorded many times. This chain joins TRBV12-3 or TRBV12-4 and TRBJ2-3; no clear D gene. Trimming took 3 bases from V and 2 from J, leaving 9 bases between them. CDR3 size: 14 residues. The CDR3 spells CASSFTILTDTQYF. DNA of the CDR3: TGTGCCAGCAGTTTCACGATCCTCACAGATACGCAGTATTTT.

This clonotype was seen repeatedly, ten times or more. A read error may produce the germline difference seen at one junction end. This chain uses TRBV20-1 with TRBJ2-3, with 9 bases matching TRBD1. In germline, CDR1 is DFQATT, CDR2 SNEGSKA (reference sequence). The CDR3 spans 15 residues. The CDR3, as DNA: TGCAGTGCGAGAGGACAGGGGCCTTACACAGATACGCAGTATTTT. It is translated as CSARGQGPYTDTQYF.

This clonotype was counted between two and nine times. This sequence joins TRBV20-1 and TRBJ2-7; 9 positions match TRBD2. The V segment lost 6 bases and the J segment 0 bases; nucleotides outside the gene matches: 3. The CDR3 has 13 amino acids. Germline V gene data show CDR1 as DFQATT and CDR2 as SNEGSKA (reference sequence). In DNA, the CDR3 is TGCAGTGCGCGCGGGAGGGTCTCCTACGAGCAGTACTTC. The encoded protein is CSARGRVSYEQYF.

With regard to this clonotype: One base away lies a much larger clone, so this may be a sequencing read error. This sequence joins TRBV7-6 and TRBJ1-2, with 8 bases fitting TRBD1. Germline CDR1 reads SGHVS; CDR2 reads FNYEAQ. The V segment lost 4 bases and the J segment 13 bases; nucleotides outside the gene matches: 5. The CDR3 sequence is 11 residues long. The CDR3 DNA is TGTGCCAGCAGCTCGGCAGGGGGCCGCACCTTC. It encodes CASSSAGGRTF.

In this sample, this clonotype turned up many times. The genes are TRBV7-2 and TRBJ2-7; D possibly corresponds to TRBD1 (5 bases). The V gene lost 4 bases and the J gene lost 0 bases, with 10 bases spanning the gap. The CDR3 spans 14 residues. Per the germline V gene, CDR1 is SGHTA and CDR2 is FQGNSA. CDR3 coding DNA: TGTGCCAGCAGCTCTGACAGATTCTCCTACGAGCAGTACTTC. Its protein is CASSSDRFSYEQYF.